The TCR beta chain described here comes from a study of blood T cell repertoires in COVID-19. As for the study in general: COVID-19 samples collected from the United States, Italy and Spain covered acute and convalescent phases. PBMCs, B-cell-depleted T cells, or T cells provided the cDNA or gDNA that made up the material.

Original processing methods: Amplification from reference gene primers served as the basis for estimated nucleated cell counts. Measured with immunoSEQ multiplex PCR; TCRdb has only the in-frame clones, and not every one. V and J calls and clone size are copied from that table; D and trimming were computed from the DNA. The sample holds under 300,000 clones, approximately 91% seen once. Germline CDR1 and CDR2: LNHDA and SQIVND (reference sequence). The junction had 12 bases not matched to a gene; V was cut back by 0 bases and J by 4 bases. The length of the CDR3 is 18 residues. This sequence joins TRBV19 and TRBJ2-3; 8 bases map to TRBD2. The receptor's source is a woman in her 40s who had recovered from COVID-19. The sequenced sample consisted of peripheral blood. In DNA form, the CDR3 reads TGTGCCAGTAGTATAGATGTTTGGAGCGGGAGACAATCAGATACGCAGTATTTT. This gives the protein CASSIDVWSGRQSDTQYF.